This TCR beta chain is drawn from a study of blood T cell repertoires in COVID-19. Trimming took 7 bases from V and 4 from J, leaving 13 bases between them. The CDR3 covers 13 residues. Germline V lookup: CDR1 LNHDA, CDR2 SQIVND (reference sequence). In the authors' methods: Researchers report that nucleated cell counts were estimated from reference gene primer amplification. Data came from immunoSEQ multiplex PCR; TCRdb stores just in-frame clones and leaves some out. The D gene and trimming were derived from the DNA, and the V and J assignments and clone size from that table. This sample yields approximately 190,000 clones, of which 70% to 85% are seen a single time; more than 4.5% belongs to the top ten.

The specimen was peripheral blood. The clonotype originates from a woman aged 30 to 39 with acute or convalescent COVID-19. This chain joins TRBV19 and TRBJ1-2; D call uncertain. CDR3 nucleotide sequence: TGTGCCAGTACGGCCTCGGAGACCTATGGCTACACCTTC. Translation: CASTASETYGYTF.